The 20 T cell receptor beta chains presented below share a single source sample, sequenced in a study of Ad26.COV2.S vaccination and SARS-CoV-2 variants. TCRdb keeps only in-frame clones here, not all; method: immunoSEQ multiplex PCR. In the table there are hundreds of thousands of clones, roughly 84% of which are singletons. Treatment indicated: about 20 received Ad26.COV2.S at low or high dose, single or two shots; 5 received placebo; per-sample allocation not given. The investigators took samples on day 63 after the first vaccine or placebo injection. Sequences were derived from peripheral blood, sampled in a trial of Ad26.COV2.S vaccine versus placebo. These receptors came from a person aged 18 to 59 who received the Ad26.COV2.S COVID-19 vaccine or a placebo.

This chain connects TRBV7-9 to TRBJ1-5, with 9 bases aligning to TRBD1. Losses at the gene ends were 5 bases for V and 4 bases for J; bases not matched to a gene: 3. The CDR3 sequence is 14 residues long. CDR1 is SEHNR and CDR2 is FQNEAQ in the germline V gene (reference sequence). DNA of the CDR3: TGTGCCAGCAGCCGGGACAGGGATAATCAGCCCCAGCATTTT. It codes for CASSRDRDNQPQHF.

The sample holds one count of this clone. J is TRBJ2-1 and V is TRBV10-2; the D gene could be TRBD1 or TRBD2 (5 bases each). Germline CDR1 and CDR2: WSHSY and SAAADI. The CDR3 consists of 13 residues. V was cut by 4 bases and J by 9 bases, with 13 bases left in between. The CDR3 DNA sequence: TGCGCCAGCAGTGGGGGGACGAGGGTTGAGCAGTTCTTC. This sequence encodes CASSGGTRVEQFF.

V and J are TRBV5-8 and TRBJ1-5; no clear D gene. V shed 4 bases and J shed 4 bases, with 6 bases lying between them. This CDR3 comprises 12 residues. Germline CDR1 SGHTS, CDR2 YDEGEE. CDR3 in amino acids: CASSGLNQPQHF. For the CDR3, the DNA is TGTGCCAGCAGCGGGTTAAATCAGCCCCAGCATTTT.

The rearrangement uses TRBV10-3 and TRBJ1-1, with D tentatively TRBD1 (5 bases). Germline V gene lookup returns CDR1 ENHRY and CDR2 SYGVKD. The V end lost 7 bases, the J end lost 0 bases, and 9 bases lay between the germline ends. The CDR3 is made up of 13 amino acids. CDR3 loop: CAIKGVMNTEAFF. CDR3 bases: TGTGCCATCAAAGGGGTGATGAACACTGAAGCTTTCTTT.

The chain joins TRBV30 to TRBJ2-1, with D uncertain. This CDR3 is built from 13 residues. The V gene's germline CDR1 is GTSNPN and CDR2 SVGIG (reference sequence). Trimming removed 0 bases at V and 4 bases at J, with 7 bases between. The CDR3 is CAWSVHGYNEQFF. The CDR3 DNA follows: TGTGCCTGGAGTGTACATGGGTACAATGAGCAGTTCTTC. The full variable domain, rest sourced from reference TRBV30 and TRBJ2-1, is SQTIHQWPATLVQPVGSPLSLECTVEGTSNPNLYWYRQAAGRGLQLLFYSVGIGQISSEVPQNLSASRPQDRQFILSSKKLLLSDSGFYLCAWSVHGYNEQFFGPGTRLTVL.

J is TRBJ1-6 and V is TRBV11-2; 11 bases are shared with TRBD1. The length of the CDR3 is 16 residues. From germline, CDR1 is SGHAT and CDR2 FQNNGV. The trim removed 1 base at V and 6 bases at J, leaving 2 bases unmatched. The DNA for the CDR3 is TGTGCCAGCAGCTTAGGGACAGGGGGCGTTAATTCACCCCTCCACTTT. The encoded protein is CASSLGTGGVNSPLHF. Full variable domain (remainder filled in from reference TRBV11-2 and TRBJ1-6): EAGVAQSPRYKIIEKRQSVAFWCNPISGHATLYWYQQILGQGPKLLIQFQNNGVVDDSQLPKDRFSAERLKGVDSTLKIQPAKLEDSAVYLCASSLGTGGVNSPLHFGNGTRLTVT.

CDR3 coding DNA: TGTGCCAGCAGCCCCCTAGGGGGGGATCCCTCCTACGAGCAGTACTTC. Translating it yields CASSPLGGDPSYEQYF. The genes are TRBV4-2 and TRBJ2-7, with D perhaps TRBD2 (7 bases). Germline V gene sequence: CDR1 LGHNA, CDR2 YNFKEQ. Trimming cost V 4 bases and J 0 bases, with 16 bases left between them. The CDR3 runs to 16 residues.

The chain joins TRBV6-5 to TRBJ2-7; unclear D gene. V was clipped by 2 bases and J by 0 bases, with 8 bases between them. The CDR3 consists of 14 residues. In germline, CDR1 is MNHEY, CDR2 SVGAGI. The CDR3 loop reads CASSYRAGSYEQYF. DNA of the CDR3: TGTGCCAGCAGTTACAGGGCTGGCTCCTACGAGCAGTACTTC.

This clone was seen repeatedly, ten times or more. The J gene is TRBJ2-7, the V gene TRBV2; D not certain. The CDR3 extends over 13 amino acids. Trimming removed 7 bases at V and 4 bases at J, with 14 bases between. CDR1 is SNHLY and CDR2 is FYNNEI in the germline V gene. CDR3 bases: TGTGCCAGCAACCTAGACTGGGGTTACGAGCAGTACTTC. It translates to CASNLDWGYEQYF.

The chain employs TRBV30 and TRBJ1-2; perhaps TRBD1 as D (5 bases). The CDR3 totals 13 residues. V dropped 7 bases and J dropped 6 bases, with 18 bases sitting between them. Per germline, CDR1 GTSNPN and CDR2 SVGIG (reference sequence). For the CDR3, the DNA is TGTGCCTCGTCCCGGGACTTAAGACATGGCTACACCTTC. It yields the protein CASSRDLRHGYTF. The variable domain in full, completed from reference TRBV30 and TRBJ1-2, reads SQTIHQWPATLVQPVGSPLSLECTVEGTSNPNLYWYRQAAGRGLQLLFYSVGIGQISSEVPQNLSASRPQDRQFILSSKKLLLSDSGFYLCASSRDLRHGYTFGSGTRLTVV.

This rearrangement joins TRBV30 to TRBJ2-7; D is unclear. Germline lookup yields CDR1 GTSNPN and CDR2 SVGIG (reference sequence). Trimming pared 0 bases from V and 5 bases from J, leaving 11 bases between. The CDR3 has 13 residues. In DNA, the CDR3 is TGTGCCTGGAGTGTGGATAGGGTCGACGAGCAGTACTTC. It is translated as CAWSVDRVDEQYF.

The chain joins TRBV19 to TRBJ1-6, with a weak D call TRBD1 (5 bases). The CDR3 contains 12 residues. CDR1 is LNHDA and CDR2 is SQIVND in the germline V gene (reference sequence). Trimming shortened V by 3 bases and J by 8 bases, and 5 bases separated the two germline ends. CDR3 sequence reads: CASSIRDSPLHF. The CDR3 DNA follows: TGTGCCAGTAGTATCAGGGATTCACCCCTCCACTTT.

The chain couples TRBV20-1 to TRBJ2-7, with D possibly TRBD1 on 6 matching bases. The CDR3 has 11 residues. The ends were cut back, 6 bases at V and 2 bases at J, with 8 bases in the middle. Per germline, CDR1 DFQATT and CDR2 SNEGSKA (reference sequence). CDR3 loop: CSARTAYEQYF. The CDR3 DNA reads TGCAGTGCAAGGACAGCCTACGAGCAGTACTTC.

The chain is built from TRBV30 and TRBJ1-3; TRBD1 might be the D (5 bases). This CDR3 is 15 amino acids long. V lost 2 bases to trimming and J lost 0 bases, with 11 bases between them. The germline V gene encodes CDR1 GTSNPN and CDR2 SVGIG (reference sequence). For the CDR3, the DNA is TGTGCCTGGAGTCCTGGACATGTCTCTGGAAACACCATATATTTT. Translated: CAWSPGHVSGNTIYF. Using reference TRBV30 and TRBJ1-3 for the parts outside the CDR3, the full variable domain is SQTIHQWPATLVQPVGSPLSLECTVEGTSNPNLYWYRQAAGRGLQLLFYSVGIGQISSEVPQNLSASRPQDRQFILSSKKLLLSDSGFYLCAWSPGHVSGNTIYFGEGSWLTVV.

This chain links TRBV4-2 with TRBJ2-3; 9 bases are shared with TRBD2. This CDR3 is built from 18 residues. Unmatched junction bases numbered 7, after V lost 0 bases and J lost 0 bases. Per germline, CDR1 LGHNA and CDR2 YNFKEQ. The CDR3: CASSQEISGGASTDTQYF. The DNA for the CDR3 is TGTGCCAGCAGCCAAGAAATTAGCGGGGGAGCTAGCACAGATACGCAGTATTTT.

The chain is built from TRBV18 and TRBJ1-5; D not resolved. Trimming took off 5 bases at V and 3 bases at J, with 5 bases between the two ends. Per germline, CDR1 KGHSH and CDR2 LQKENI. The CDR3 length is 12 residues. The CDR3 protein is CASSSANQPQHF. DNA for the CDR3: TGTGCCAGCTCATCGGCCAATCAGCCCCAGCATTTT. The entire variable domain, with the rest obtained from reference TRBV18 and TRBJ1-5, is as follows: NAGVMQNPRHLVRRRGQEARLRCSPMKGHSHVYWYRQLPEEGLKFMVYLQKENIIDESGMPKERFSAEFPKEGPSILRIQQVVRGDSAAYFCASSSANQPQHFGDGTRLSIL.

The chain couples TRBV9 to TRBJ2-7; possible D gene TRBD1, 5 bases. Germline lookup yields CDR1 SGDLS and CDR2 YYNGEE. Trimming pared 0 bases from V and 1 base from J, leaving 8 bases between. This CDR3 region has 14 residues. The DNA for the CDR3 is TGTGCCAGCAGCGTAGAGACAGATTCCTACGAGCAGTACTTC. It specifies CASSVETDSYEQYF. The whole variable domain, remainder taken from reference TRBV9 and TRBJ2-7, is DSGVTQTPKHLITATGQRVTLRCSPRSGDLSVYWYQQSLDQGLQFLIQYYNGEERAKGNILERFSAQQFPDLHSELNLSSLELGDSALYFCASSVETDSYEQYFGPGTRLTVT.

The CDR3 nucleotides read TGTGCCAGCAGTGCTTGGGACAGGGGCGCCTACGAGCAGTACTTC. Translating gives CASSAWDRGAYEQYF. The rearrangement links TRBV25-1 to TRBJ2-7, with 10 bases aligning to TRBD1. The CDR3 runs to 15 residues. CDR1 is MGHDK and CDR2 is SYGVNS in the germline V gene. V was pared by 4 bases and J by 2 bases, with 5 bases of the junction left unmatched.

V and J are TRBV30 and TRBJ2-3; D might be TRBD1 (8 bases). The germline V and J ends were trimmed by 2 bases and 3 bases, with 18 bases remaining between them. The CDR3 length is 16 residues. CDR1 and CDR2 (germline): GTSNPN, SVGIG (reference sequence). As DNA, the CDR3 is TGTGCCTGGAGTCGGGGGGCAGGGGGCTTTACAGATACGCAGTATTTT. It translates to CAWSRGAGGFTDTQYF.

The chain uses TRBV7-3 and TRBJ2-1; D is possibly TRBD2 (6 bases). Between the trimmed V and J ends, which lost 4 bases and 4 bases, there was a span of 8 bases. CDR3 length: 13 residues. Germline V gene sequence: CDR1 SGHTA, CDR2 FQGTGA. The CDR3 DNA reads TGTGCCAGCAGCTCTAGCGAGTACAATGAGCAGTTCTTC. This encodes CASSSSEYNEQFF. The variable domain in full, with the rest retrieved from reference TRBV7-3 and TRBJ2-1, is GAGVSQTPSNKVTEKGKYVELRCDPISGHTALYWYRQSLGQGPEFLIYFQGTGAADDSGLPNDRFFAVRPEGSVSTLKIQRTERGDSAVYLCASSSSEYNEQFFGPGTRLTVL.